A single TCR beta chain is shown here with its context. No cognate antigen has been identified for it. Base qualities are not at hand, and no much larger clone is one base apart. The germline V gene sets CDR1 to MNHEY and CDR2 to SVGAGI. Inclusive of the bounding cysteine and phenylalanine, the CDR3 is 15 residues long. This entry keeps only the CDR3 DNA: 45 bases, framed from base 1. Trimming takes 5 bases off V and 7 bases off J; junction bases not matched to a gene: 8. The sample comes from a study of CD8+CD57+ T cells in acquired aplastic anemia (dated by TCRdb to between 2018 and 2020). About the investigation overall: DNA extracted from sorted CD4+ and CD8+ cells had a mean of roughly 3.3 ug, with a range of 0.2 to 27.4 ug. For healthy donor samples, the average read count was around 9.8 million for CD4+ cells and roughly 12 million for CD8+ cells.

Profiling of TCR beta VDJ combinations and CDR3 sequences used genomic DNA as the template. TCR repertoire sequencing was run on an Illumina HiSeq 2000. The authors' analysis ran thus. TRBV/TRBJ rearrangement plots, CDR3 size and DJ length profiles, and Simpson's diversity index were used to evaluate the repertoires. The most abundant DNA sequence in the deep sequencing data was taken as the immunodominant clone. CDR3 amino acid sequences were screened for sharing across subjects and were compared with published repertoires and the VDJdb database. Using fastp trimming at Q25 and MiXCR clonotype assembly, TCRdb reanalyzed the public sequencing data and kept in-frame beta chains. Rows are unified per CDR3 protein, each entry keeping the most common DNA and genes. For this entry, the V and J calls and clone size follow TCRdb and not the study's own pipeline. The sample includes around 230,000 distinct CDR3 sequences, with approximately 60% observed a single time. Together, the top ten hold 25% to 30% of the sample.

Study-level results and caveats: Between patients and healthy controls, no significant difference in CD8+ Simpson's diversity was found (P=0.060). Some 31 CD8+ CDR3 sequences were shared between patients and controls but appeared highly expressed in patients and within their immunodominant clones.

In the study, sorted CD4+ and CD8+ blood T cells from patients with severe aplastic anemia and from healthy subjects underwent deep sequencing of TCR repertoires. Ficoll-Paque density gradient centrifugation was used to isolate peripheral blood mononuclear cells. Before DNA extraction, CD4+ and CD8+ T cells were sorted by FACS or by magnetic beads. This receptor was obtained from a human donor in good health. This chain joins TRBV6-5 to TRBJ2-2, and 9 junction bases match TRBD2. Source material: sorted CD4+, CD8+, or CD8+CD57+ T cells (not recorded which) from PBMCs. The CDR3 reads as follows: CASSEALAGVGELFF. The nucleotides are TGTGCCAGCAGTGAAGCCTTAGCGGGAGTCGGGGAGCTGTTTTTT.